The rows below give T cell receptor beta chains drawn from one sample of a study of early T cells in non-severe SARS-CoV-2 infection. TCRdb reprocessed the 5' RACE reads via MiXCR and lists one record per CDR3 protein. The sample holds tens of thousands of distinct CDR3 sequences, 4.9% seen once. The specimen sequenced was whole blood. The receptors derive from an adult who was a healthcare worker with PCR-confirmed SARS-CoV-2 infection or an uninfected control (not recorded which). CDR3s include the opening cysteine and the closing phenylalanine or tryptophan. D genes are given only for firm matches. Expanded clones are given a class, and other clones once, few, many or no size at all.

CDR3,DNA,V,D,J,size
CAISEPLADRGTDTQYF,TGTGCCATCAGTGAGCCTTTAGCGGACCGGGGCACAGATACGCAGTATTTT,TRBV10-3,NA,TRBJ2-3,many
CASSPVTANTGELFF,TGTGCCAGCTCACCTGTGACAGCGAACACCGGGGAGCTGTTTTTT,TRBV18,NA,TRBJ2-2,few
CASSPQDLNVLTF,TGTGCCAGTAGTCCCCAGGACCTTAACGTCCTGACTTTC,TRBV19,NA,TRBJ2-6,many
CASSPRGQDLQETQYF,TGTGCCAGCTCACCACGCGGACAGGACCTCCAAGAGACCCAGTACTTC,TRBV18,TRBD1,TRBJ2-5,NA
CASSVVTSGVNTGELFF,TGTGCCAGCAGCGTAGTAACTAGCGGGGTTAACACCGGGGAGCTGTTTTTT,TRBV9,TRBD2,TRBJ2-2,few
CASSEALGTQYF,TGTGCCAGCAGTGAAGCGCTAGGGACCCAGTACTTC,TRBV2,NA,TRBJ2-5,NA
CASSIQIYSGANVLTF,TGTGCCAGTAGTATTCAGATCTACTCTGGGGCCAACGTCCTGACTTTC,TRBV19,NA,TRBJ2-6,NA
CASSPGTGVQPQHF,TGTGCCAGCAGCCCCGGGACAGGGGTTCAGCCCCAGCATTTT,TRBV5-5,TRBD1,TRBJ1-5,many
CAWSSGDPNQPQHF,TGTGCCTGGAGTTCGGGTGACCCAAATCAGCCCCAGCATTTT,TRBV30,NA,TRBJ1-5,many
CASFLVTSGYTF,TGTGCCAGCTTCTTAGTAACGAGCGGCTACACCTTC,TRBV7-9,NA,TRBJ1-2,NA
CASGNDGRAKETQYF,TGTGCCAGCGGGAATGACGGGAGGGCCAAAGAGACCCAGTACTTC,TRBV25-1,TRBD2,TRBJ2-5,many
CASSHIHEQYF,TGTGCCAGCAGCCATATCCACGAGCAGTACTTC,TRBV3-1,NA,TRBJ2-7,many
CASSLAGWGTGSGNTQYF,TGTGCCAGCAGCTTAGCGGGGTGGGGGACAGGGAGTGGAAATACGCAGTATTTT,TRBV7-2,TRBD1,TRBJ2-3,NA
CASSPPGLRVTDTQYF,TGTGCCAGCTCACCCCCCGGACTAAGGGTCACAGATACGCAGTATTTT,TRBV18,NA,TRBJ2-3,few